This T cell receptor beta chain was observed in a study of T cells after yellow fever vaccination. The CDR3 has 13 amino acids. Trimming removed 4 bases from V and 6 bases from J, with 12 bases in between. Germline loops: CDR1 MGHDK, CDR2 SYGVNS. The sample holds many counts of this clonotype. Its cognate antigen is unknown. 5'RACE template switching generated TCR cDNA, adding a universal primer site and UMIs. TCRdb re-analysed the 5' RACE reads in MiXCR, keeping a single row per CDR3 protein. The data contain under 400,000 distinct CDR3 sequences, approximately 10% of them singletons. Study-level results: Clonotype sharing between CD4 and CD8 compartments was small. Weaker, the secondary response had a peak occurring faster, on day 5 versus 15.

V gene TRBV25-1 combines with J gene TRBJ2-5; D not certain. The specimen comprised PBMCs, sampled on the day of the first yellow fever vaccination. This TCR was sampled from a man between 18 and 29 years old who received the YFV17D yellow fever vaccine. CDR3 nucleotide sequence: TGTGCCAGCAGTGGGGCTGCTACCCAGACCCAGTACTTC. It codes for CASSGAATQTQYF.